This TCR beta chain was retrieved from a study of identical twins. A universal primer binding site was introduced by template switching. The final cDNA contained unique molecular identifiers. TCRdb fed the 5' RACE reads into MiXCR, producing one record per CDR3 protein. Of 690,000 or so distinct CDR3 sequences listed, 8.5% to 9.5% are singletons. On this clonotype: Its antigen is still unknown.

Study-wide points: Beta out-of-frame sequences showed weaker excess sharing between twins. Fewer insertions marked abundant cord blood beta clonotypes; young adult naive trended weakly, memory not at all.

Germline CDR1 SGHRS, CDR2 YFSETQ. V was cut by 0 bases and J by 0 bases, with 15 bases left in between. The CDR3 is 18 residues long. The same data also contributed to another study, on yellow fever vaccine responses in identical twins. From that paper: Reportedly, twins' vaccine T cell responses looked partly convergent and partly personalized.

This TCR derives from a woman aged 18-30 years in good health. This rearrangement joins TRBV5-1 to TRBJ2-2, with D uncertain. The source material was PBMCs. This CDR3 reads CASSLDDIRFPNTGELFF. Written as DNA, the CDR3 is TGCGCCAGCAGCTTGGATGACATCCGATTCCCGAACACCGGGGAGCTGTTTTTT.